These 5 T cell receptor beta chains were sequenced from one sample in a study of STAT5B mutations in CD4+ large granular lymphocyte leukemia. Profiling relied on immunoSEQ multiplex PCR, and the TCRdb table lists in-frame clones only, not all of them. The top ten hold around 0.5% of the sample, which has about 38,000 clones, approximately 72% seen once. Sequencing was carried out using CD4+ T cells from blood buffy coats. The receptors were gathered from a human donor in good health.

The V call is TRBV11-2, the J call TRBJ1-1; D call uncertain. Germline V gene sequence: CDR1 SGHAT, CDR2 FQNNGV. The CDR3 length is 13 residues. The V gene lost 0 bases and the J gene lost 4 bases, with 6 bases spanning the gap. CDR3 sequence reads: CASSLETITEAFF. CDR3 DNA sequence: TGTGCCAGCAGCTTAGAGACAATCACTGAAGCTTTCTTT.

V and J are TRBV6-6 and TRBJ2-3, with unresolved D. The CDR3 has 13 amino acids. V lost 0 bases and J 8 bases, leaving 9 bases between the germline ends. CDR1 is MNHNY, CDR2 SVGAGI, per germline (reference sequence). This chain's CDR3 is CASSYSVLGTQYF. The CDR3 DNA reads as TGTGCCAGCAGTTACTCGGTCCTCGGTACGCAGTATTTT.

DNA for the CDR3: TGTGCCAGCAGCCGACAGGGAAACTCCTACGAGCAGTACTTC. Protein: CASSRQGNSYEQYF. The chain uses TRBV6-5 and TRBJ2-7, with 7 bases identical to TRBD1. J lost 0 bases, V lost 6 bases, and 5 bases had no gene match. Germline V CDR1 and CDR2: MNHEY, SVGAGI. CDR3 length: 14 amino acids.

The chain carries TRBV6-6 and TRBJ1-1; no clear D. Germline V gene sequence: CDR1 MNHNY, CDR2 SVGAGI (reference sequence). The CDR3 sequence is 13 residues long. V lost 6 bases, J lost 1 base, and 9 bases lay in between. CDR3: CASSPQTNTEAFF. CDR3 sequence (DNA): TGTGCCAGCAGCCCCCAGACGAACACTGAAGCTTTCTTT.

This chain uses TRBV10-1 with TRBJ2-7; no reliable D call. Trimming shortened V by 8 bases and J by 4 bases, and 12 bases separated the two germline ends. This CDR3 contains 12 residues. Germline V gene data show CDR1 as WNHNN and CDR2 as SYGVQD (reference sequence). The CDR3 reads CASSPRAYEQYF. The CDR3 DNA follows: TGCGCCAGCTCCCCTCGGGCATACGAGCAGTACTTC.